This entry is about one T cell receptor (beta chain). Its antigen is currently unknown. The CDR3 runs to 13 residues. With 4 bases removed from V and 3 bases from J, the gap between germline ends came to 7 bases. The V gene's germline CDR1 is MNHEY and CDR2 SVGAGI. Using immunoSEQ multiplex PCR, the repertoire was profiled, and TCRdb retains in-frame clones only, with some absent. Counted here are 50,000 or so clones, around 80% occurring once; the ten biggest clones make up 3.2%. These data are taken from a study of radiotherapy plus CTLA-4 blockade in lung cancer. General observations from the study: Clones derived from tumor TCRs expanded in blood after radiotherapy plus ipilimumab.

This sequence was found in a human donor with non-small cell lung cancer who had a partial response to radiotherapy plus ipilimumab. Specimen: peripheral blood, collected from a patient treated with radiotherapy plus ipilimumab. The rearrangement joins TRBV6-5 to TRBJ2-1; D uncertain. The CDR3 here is CASSSNSYNEQFF. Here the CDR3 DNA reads TGTGCCAGCAGTTCGAACAGCTACAATGAGCAGTTCTTC.